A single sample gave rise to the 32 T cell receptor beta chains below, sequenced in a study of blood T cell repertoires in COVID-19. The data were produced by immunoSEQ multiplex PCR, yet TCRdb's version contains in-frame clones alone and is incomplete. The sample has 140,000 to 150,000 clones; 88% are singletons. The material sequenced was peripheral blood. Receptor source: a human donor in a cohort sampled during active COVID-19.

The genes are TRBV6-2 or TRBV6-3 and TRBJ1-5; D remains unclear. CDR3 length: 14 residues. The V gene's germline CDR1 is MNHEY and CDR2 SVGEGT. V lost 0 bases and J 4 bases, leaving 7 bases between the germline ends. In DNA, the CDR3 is TGTGCCAGCAGTTACTCGACTATTAATCAGCCCCAGCATTTT. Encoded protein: CASSYSTINQPQHF.

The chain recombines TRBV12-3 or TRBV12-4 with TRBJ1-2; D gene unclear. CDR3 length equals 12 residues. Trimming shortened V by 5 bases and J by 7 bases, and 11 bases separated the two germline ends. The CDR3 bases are TGTGCCAGCAGTCACAGCCGGGGTGGCTACACCTTC. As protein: CASSHSRGGYTF.

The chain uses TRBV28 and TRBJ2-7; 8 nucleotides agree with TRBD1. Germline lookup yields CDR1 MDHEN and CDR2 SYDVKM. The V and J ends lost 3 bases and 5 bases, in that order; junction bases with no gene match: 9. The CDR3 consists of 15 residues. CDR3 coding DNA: TGTGCCAGCAGTTTTTCGGGGTCACAGGGGGACGAGCAGTACTTC. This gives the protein CASSFSGSQGDEQYF.

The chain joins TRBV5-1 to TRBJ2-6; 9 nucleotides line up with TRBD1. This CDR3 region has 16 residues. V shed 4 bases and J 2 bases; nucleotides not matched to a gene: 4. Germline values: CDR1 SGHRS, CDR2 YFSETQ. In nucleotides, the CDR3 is TGCGCCAGCAGCGGACGGACAGGGGCTGGGGCCAACGTCCTGACTTTC. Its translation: CASSGRTGAGANVLTF.

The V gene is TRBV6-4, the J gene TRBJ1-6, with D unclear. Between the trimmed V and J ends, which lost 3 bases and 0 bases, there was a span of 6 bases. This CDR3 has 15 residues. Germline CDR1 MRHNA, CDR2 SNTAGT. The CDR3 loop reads CASSEHFSYNSPLHF. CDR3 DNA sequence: TGTGCCAGCAGTGAACATTTCTCCTATAATTCACCCCTCCACTTT.

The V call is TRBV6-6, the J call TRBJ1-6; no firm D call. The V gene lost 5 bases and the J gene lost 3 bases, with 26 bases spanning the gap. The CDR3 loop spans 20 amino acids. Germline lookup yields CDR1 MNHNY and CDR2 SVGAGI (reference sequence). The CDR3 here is CASSRTPNSPRTNYNSPLHF. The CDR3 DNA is TGTGCCAGCAGTCGTACACCCAATTCCCCACGTACGAACTATAATTCACCCCTCCACTTT.

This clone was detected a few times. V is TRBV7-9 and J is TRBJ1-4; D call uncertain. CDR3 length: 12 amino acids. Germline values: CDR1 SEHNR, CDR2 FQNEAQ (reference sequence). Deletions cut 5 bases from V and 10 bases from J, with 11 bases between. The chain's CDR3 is CASSPEIGKLFF. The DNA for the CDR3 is TGTGCCAGCAGCCCCGAAATCGGAAAACTGTTTTTT.

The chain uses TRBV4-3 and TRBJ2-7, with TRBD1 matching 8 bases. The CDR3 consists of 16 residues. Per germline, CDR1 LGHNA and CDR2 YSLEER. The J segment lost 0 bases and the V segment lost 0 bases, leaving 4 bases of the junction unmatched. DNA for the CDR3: TGCGCCAGCAGCCAAGACAAACAGGGGGTCTCCTACGAGCAGTACTTC. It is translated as CASSQDKQGVSYEQYF.

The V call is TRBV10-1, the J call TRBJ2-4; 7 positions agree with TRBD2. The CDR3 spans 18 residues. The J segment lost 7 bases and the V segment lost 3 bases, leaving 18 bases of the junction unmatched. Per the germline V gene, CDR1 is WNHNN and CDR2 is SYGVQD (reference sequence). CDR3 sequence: CASSEQMTSLGRMNIQYF. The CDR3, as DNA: TGCGCCAGCAGTGAACAGATGACTAGCTTGGGGAGAATGAACATTCAGTACTTC.

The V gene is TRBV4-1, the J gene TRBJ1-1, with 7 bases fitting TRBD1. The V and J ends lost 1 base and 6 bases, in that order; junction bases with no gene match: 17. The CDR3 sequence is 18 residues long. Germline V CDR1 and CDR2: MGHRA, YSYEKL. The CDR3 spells CASSQGKGRTGAVAEAFF. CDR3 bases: TGCGCCAGCAGCCAAGGGAAGGGTCGTACAGGGGCGGTCGCTGAAGCTTTCTTT.

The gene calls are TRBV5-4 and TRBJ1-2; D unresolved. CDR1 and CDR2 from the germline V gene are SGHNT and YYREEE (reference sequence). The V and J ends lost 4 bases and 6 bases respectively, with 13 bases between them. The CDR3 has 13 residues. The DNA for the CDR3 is TGTGCCAGCAGCCAGCCGGGAGACCATGGCTACACCTTC. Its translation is CASSQPGDHGYTF.

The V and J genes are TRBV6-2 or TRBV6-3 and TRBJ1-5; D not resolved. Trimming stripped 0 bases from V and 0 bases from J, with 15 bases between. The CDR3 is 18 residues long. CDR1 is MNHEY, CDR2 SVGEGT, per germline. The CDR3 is CASSYSIGEVYSNQPQHF. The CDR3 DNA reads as TGTGCCAGCAGTTACTCGATAGGCGAGGTCTATAGCAATCAGCCCCAGCATTTT.

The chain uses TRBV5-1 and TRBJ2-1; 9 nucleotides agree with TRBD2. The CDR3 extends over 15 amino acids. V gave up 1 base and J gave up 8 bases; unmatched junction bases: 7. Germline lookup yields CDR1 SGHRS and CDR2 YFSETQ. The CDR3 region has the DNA TGCGCCAGCAGCTTGAATCCTAGCGGGACGGATGAGCAGTTCTTC. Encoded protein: CASSLNPSGTDEQFF.

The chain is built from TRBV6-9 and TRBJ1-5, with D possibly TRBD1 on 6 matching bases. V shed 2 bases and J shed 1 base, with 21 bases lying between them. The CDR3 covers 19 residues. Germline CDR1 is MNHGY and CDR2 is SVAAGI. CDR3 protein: CASSYRLNTRQESNQPQHF. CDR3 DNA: TGTGCCAGCAGTTATAGGTTAAATACGAGACAGGAAAGCAATCAGCCCCAGCATTTT.

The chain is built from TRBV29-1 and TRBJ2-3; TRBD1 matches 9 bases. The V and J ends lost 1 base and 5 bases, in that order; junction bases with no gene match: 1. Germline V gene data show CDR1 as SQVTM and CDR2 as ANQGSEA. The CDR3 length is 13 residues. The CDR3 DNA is TGCAGCGTTGAAGGGACAGGGGTAGATACGCAGTATTTT. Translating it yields CSVEGTGVDTQYF.

Here the CDR3 reads CASSPLAAGGPSSYNEQFF. Written as DNA, the CDR3 is TGTGCCAGCTCACCTTTGGCGGCAGGGGGCCCGAGCTCCTACAATGAGCAGTTCTTC. J is TRBJ2-1 and V is TRBV18; TRBD1 matches 8 bases. CDR1 and CDR2 from the germline V gene are KGHSH and LQKENI. The CDR3 is 19 residues long. The V and J ends lost 3 bases and 0 bases, in that order; junction bases with no gene match: 13.

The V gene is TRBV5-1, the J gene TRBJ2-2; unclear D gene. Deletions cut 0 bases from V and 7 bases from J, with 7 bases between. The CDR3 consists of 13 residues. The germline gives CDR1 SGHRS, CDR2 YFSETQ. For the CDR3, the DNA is TGCGCCAGCAGCTTGGCGGTAGTCGGGGAGCTGTTTTTT. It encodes CASSLAVVGELFF.

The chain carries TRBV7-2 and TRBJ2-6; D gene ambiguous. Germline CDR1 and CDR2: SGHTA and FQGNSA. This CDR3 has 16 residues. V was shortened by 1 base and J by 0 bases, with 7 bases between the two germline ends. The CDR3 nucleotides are TGTGCCAGCAGCTTAGGAGAATTCTCTGGGGCCAACGTCCTGACTTTC. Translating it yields CASSLGEFSGANVLTF.

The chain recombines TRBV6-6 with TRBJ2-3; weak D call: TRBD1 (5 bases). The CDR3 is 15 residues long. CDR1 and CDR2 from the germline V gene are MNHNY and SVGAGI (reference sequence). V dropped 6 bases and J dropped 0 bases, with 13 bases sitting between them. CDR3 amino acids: CASSRRQLSTDTQYF. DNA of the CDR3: TGTGCCAGCAGCCGACGACAGCTTAGCACAGATACGCAGTATTTT.

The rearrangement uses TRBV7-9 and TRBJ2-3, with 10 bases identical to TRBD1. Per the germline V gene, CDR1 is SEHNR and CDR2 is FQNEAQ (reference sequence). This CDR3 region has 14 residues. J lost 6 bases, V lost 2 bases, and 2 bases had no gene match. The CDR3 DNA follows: TGTGCCAGCAGCTTAACGGACAGGGGGGATACGCAGTATTTT. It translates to CASSLTDRGDTQYF.

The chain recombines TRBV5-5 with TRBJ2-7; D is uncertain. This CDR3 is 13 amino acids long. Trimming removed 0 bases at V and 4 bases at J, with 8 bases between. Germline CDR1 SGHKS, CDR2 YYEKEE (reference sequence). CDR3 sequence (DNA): TGTGCCAGCAGCTTGGACAGAACTTACGAGCAGTACTTC. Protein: CASSLDRTYEQYF.

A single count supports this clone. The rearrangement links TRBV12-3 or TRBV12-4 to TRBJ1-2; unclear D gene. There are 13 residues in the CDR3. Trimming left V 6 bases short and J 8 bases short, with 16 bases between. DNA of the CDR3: TGTGCCAGCAGCAGAGCCCCTCGGGAAGGCTACACCTTC. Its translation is CASSRAPREGYTF.

The CDR3 sequence is CASSFSRQGNEKLFF. CDR3 nucleotide sequence: TGTGCCAGCAGTTTTTCGAGACAGGGGAATGAAAAACTGTTTTTT. The chain uses TRBV28 and TRBJ1-4, with 8 bases aligning to TRBD1. The germline V gene encodes CDR1 MDHEN and CDR2 SYDVKM. The length of the CDR3 is 15 residues. Germline trimming cut 3 bases from V and 5 bases from J; bases unmatched to any gene: 5.

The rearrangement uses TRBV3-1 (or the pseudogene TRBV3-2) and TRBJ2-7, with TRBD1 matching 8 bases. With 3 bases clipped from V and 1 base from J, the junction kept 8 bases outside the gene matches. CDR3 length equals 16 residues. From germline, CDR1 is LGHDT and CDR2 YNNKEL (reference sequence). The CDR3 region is CASSQSGGAGSYEQYF. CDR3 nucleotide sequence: TGTGCCAGCAGCCAGTCAGGGGGCGCAGGGTCCTACGAGCAGTACTTC.

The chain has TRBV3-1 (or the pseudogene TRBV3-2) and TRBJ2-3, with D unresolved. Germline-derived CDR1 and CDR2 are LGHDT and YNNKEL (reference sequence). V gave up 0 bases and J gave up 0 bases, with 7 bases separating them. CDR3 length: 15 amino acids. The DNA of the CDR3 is TGTGCCAGCAGCCAAGATTGGAGAAGCACAGATACGCAGTATTTT. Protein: CASSQDWRSTDTQYF.

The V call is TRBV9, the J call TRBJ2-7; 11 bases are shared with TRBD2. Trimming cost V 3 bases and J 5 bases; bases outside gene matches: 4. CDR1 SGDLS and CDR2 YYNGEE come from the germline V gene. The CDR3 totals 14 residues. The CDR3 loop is CASSALAGDHEQYF. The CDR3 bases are TGTGCCAGCAGCGCACTAGCGGGAGACCACGAGCAGTACTTC.

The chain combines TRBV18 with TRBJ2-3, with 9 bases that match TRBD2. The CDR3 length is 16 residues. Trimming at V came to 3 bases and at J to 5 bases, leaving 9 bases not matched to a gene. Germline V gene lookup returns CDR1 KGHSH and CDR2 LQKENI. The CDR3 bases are TGTGCCAGCTCACCGTTGGGGACTAGCCCAGGAGATACGCAGTATTTT. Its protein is CASSPLGTSPGDTQYF.

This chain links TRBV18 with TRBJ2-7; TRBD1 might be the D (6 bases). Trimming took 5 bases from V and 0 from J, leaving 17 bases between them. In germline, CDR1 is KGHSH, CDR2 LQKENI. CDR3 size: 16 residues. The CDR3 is CASSYSGTRFSYEQYF. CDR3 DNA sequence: TGTGCCAGCTCATACTCCGGGACAAGGTTCTCCTACGAGCAGTACTTC.

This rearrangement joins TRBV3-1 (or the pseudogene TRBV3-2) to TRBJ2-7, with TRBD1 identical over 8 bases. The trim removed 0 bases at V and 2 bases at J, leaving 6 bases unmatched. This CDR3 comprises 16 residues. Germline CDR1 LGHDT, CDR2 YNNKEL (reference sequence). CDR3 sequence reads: CASSQEGRGQTYEQYF. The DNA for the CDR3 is TGTGCCAGCAGCCAAGAGGGCAGGGGGCAAACCTACGAGCAGTACTTC.

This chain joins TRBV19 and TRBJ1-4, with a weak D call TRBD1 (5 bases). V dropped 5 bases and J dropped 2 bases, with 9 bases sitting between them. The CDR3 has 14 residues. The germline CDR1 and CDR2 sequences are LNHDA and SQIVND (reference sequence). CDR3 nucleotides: TGTGCCAGTAGTCCGGAGGGGACTAATGAAAAACTGTTTTTT. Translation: CASSPEGTNEKLFF.

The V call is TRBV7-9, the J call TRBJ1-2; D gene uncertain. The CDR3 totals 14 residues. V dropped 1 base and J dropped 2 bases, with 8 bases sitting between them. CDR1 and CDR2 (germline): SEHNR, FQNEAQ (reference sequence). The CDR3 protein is CASSLGWENYGYTF. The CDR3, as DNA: TGTGCCAGCAGCTTAGGTTGGGAGAACTATGGCTACACCTTC.

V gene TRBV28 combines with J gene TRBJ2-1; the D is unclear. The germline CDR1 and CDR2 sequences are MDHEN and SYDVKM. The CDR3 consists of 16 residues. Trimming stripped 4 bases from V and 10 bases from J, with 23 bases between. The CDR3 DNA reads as TGTGCCAGCAGTTCTCGTTTTAGTCCCCCGCTAGACGAGCAGTTCTTC. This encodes CASSSRFSPPLDEQFF.